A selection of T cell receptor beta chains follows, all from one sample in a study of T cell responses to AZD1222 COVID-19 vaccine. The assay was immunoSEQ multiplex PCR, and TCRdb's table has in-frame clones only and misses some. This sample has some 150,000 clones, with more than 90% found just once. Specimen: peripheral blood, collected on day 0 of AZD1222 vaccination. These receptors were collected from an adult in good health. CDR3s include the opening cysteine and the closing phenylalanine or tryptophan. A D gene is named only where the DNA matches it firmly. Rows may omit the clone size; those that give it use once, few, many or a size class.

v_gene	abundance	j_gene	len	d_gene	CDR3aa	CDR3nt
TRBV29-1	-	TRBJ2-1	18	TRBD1	CSVLQDRGARISYNEQFF	TGCAGCGTCCTCCAGGACAGGGGTGCCCGAATCTCCTACAATGAGCAGTTCTTC
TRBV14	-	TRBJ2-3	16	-	CASSQGDPWVADTQYF	TGTGCCAGCAGCCAAGGGGACCCGTGGGTCGCAGATACGCAGTATTTT
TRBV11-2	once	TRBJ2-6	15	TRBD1	CASSPGQAGANVLTF	TGTGCCAGCAGCCCGGGACAGGCTGGGGCCAACGTCCTGACTTTC
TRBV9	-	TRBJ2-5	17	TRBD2	CASSVDVAGGLKETQYF	TGTGCCAGCAGCGTAGATGTAGCGGGGGGCCTGAAAGAGACCCAGTACTTC
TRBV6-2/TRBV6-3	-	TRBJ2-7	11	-	CASSPLFEQYF	TGTGCCAGCAGTCCACTCTTCGAGCAGTACTTC
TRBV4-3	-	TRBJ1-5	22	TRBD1	CASSQPYRRPGTGKHSNQPQHF	TGCGCCAGCAGCCAACCATACCGACGCCCCGGGACAGGAAAACATAGCAATCAGCCCCAGCATTTT
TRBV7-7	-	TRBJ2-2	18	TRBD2	CASSSRSGRAVDTGELFF	TGTGCTAGCAGCTCCCGTAGCGGGAGGGCCGTTGACACCGGGGAGCTGTTTTTT
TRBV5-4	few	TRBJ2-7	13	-	CASSLEFGGEQYF	TGTGCCAGCAGCTTGGAGTTTGGGGGAGAGCAGTACTTC
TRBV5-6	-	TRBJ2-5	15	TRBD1	CASSLPDREEETQYF	TGTGCCAGCAGCTTGCCGGACAGGGAAGAAGAGACCCAGTACTTC
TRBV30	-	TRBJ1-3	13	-	CAWSSGIRNTIYF	TGTGCCTGGAGTTCGGGAATCAGAAACACCATATATTTT
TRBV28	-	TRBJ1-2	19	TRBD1	CASTQTTGTGRRSNYGYTF	TGTGCCAGCACTCAAACTACTGGGACAGGCCGCCGGTCTAACTATGGCTACACCTTC
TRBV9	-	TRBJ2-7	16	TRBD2	CASSVTGTRGSYEQYF	TGTGCCAGCAGCGTTACCGGGACTAGGGGATCCTACGAGCAGTACTTC
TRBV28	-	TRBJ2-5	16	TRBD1	CASSPPGTGGRETQYF	TGTGCCAGCAGTCCCCCCGGGACAGGGGGTCGGGAGACCCAGTACTTC
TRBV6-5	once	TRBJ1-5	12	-	CASSSGPQPQHF	TGTGCCAGCAGTTCAGGGCCTCAGCCCCAGCATTTT
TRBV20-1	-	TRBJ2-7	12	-	CSASWGRYEQYF	TGCAGTGCTAGTTGGGGCCGGTACGAGCAGTACTTC
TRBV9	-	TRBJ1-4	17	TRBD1	CASSEGGHLGPNEKLFF	TGTGCCAGCAGCGAAGGGGGCCACCTAGGCCCGAATGAAAAACTGTTTTTT
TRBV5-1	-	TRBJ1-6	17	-	CASSSDPPGQRGSPLHF	TGCGCCAGCAGCAGTGATCCCCCGGGACAACGCGGATCACCCCTCCACTTT
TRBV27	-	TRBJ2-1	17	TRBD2	CASSFSRLAGGYNEQFF	TGTGCCAGCAGTTTTTCCCGACTAGCGGGGGGCTACAATGAGCAGTTCTTC
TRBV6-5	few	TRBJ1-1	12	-	CASRKGDTEAFF	TGTGCCAGCAGGAAGGGGGACACTGAAGCTTTCTTT
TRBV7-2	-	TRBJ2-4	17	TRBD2	CASSFVAGEGAKNIQYF	TGTGCCAGCAGCTTTGTAGCGGGAGAGGGAGCCAAAAACATTCAGTACTTC
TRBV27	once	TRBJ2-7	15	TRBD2	CASSNREESSYEQYF	TGTGCCAGCAGCAACCGGGAGGAATCCTCCTACGAGCAGTACTTC
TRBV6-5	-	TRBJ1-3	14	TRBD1	CASRPGTGGNTIYF	TGTGCCAGCAGACCTGGGACAGGAGGAAACACCATATATTTT
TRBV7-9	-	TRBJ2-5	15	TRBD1	CASSSGQSYQETQYF	TGTGCCAGCAGCTCGGGACAGTCGTACCAAGAGACCCAGTACTTC
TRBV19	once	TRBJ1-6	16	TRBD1	CASSFSSGTVNSPLHF	TGTGCCAGTAGTTTCTCTTCCGGGACAGTTAATTCACCCCTCCACTTT
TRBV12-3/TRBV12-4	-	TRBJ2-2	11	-	CASSPPGELFF	TGTGCCAGCAGTCCCCCCGGGGAGCTGTTTTTT
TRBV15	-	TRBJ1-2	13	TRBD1	CATSRTGSQGYTF	TGTGCCACCAGCAGGACAGGGTCGCAGGGCTACACCTTC
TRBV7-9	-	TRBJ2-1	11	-	CASRLGGEQFF	TGTGCCAGCAGACTTGGGGGTGAGCAGTTCTTC
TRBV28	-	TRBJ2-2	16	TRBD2	CASIPLGEGPTGELFF	TGTGCCAGCATTCCCTTGGGGGAGGGGCCCACCGGGGAGCTGTTTTTT